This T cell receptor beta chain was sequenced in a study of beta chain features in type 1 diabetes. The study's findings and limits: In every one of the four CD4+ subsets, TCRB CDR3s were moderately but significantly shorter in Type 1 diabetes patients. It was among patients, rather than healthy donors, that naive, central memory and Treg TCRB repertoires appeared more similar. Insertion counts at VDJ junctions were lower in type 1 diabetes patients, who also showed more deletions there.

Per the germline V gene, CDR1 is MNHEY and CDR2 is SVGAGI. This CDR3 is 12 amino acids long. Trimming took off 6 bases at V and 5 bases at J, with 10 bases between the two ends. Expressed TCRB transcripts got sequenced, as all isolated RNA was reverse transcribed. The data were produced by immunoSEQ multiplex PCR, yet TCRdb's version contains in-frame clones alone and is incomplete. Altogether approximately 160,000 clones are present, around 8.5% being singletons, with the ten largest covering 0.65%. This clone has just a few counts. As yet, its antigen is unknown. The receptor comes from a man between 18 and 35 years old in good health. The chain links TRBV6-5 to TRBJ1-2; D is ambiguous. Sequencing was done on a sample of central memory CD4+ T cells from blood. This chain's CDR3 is CASRGVGYGYTF. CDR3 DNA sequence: TGTGCCAGCAGGGGCGTAGGATATGGCTACACCTTC.